These 25 T cell receptor beta chains came from one sample sequenced in a study of blood T cell repertoires in COVID-19. Clones were sequenced by immunoSEQ multiplex PCR, and TCRdb holds only the in-frame ones, with some missing. The sample lists roughly 140,000 clones, around 84% occurring once. Sequenced material: PBMCs or T cells enriched from blood (not recorded which). These TCRs come from a man in his fifties who had recovered from COVID-19.

The rearrangement uses TRBV7-9 and TRBJ1-1; 10 nucleotides align to TRBD1. This CDR3 is 15 amino acids long. V shed 2 bases and J 2 bases; nucleotides not matched to a gene: 2. Germline values: CDR1 SEHNR, CDR2 FQNEAQ (reference sequence). The DNA of the CDR3 is TGTGCCAGCAGCTTAAGGACAGGGGGAAACACTGAAGCTTTCTTT. Its protein product is CASSLRTGGNTEAFF.

V gene TRBV5-8 combines with J gene TRBJ1-5; no firm D call. The V end was cut by 0 bases, the J end by 5 bases, with 12 bases between. This CDR3 is built from 15 residues. CDR1 is SGHTS and CDR2 is YDEGEE in the germline V gene. The chain's CDR3 is CASSLGAGYYQPQHF. The CDR3, as DNA: TGTGCCAGCAGCTTGGGTGCGGGGTATTATCAGCCCCAGCATTTT.

This rearrangement joins TRBV5-1 to TRBJ2-7; weak D call: TRBD1 (6 bases). Germline values: CDR1 SGHRS, CDR2 YFSETQ. The V end was cut by 4 bases, the J end by 2 bases, with 13 bases between. The CDR3 contains 14 residues. The CDR3 protein is CASSQATGAYEQYF. The CDR3 nucleotides read TGCGCCAGCAGCCAAGCGACAGGCGCCTACGAGCAGTACTTC.

The genes are TRBV5-1 and TRBJ1-1; maybe TRBD1 (5 bases). Germline CDR1 is SGHRS and CDR2 is YFSETQ. This CDR3 is built from 16 residues. Trimming cost V 0 bases and J 0 bases, with 12 bases left between them. The CDR3 loop reads CASSLGSGLMNTEAFF. The CDR3 DNA is TGCGCCAGCAGCTTGGGGTCGGGACTGATGAACACTGAAGCTTTCTTT.

J is TRBJ2-3 and V is TRBV5-1; 15 positions match TRBD2. Germline V gene lookup returns CDR1 SGHRS and CDR2 YFSETQ. V gave up 4 bases and J gave up 5 bases; unmatched junction bases: 5. The CDR3 has 16 residues. The CDR3 sequence is CASSRTSGGVIDTQYF. CDR3 DNA: TGCGCCAGCAGCAGGACTAGCGGGGGGGTAATAGATACGCAGTATTTT.

This chain uses TRBV2 with TRBJ1-2, with 12 bases lining up with TRBD1. Germline trimming cut 4 bases from V and 8 bases from J; bases unmatched to any gene: 14. The germline CDR1 and CDR2 sequences are SNHLY and FYNNEI. This CDR3 is built from 17 residues. The CDR3 DNA reads as TGTGCCAGCAGTGCTTATGGGTCGGGACAGGGGGCGATCGGCTACACCTTC. This translates into CASSAYGSGQGAIGYTF.

This rearrangement joins TRBV19 to TRBJ2-1; D gene unclear. This CDR3 is 13 amino acids long. V was pared by 3 bases and J by 7 bases, with 10 bases between. Germline CDR1 reads LNHDA; CDR2 reads SQIVND (reference sequence). The CDR3 DNA is TGTGCCAGTAGTATTTACAGTGGGAATGAGCAGTTCTTC. Translation gives CASSIYSGNEQFF.

This clone was found many times. This chain connects TRBV7-8 to TRBJ1-2; no clear D gene. CDR3 length: 15 amino acids. V gave up 1 base and J gave up 4 bases, with 13 bases separating them. Germline values: CDR1 SGHVS, CDR2 FQNEAQ. As DNA, the CDR3 is TGTGCCAGCAGCTTAGGAGGTTCCGTATCCTATGGCTACACCTTC. Protein: CASSLGGSVSYGYTF.

V is TRBV18 and J is TRBJ1-6; no definite D call. The germline V and J ends were trimmed by 5 bases and 8 bases, with 13 bases remaining between them. Germline CDR1 KGHSH, CDR2 LQKENI. The CDR3 loop spans 14 amino acids. CDR3 in amino acids: CASSVGSVDSPLHF. The CDR3 bases are TGTGCCAGCTCAGTCGGGTCAGTCGATTCACCCCTCCACTTT.

This clone appeared once. The chain has TRBV11-2 and TRBJ1-2, with 10 bases that match TRBD1. The CDR3 spans 14 residues. V shed 5 bases and J 3 bases; nucleotides not matched to a gene: 3. Germline V CDR1 and CDR2: SGHAT, FQNNGV. The CDR3 region is CASSPGTGDYGYTF. DNA of the CDR3: TGTGCCAGCAGCCCTGGGACAGGGGACTATGGCTACACCTTC.

V usage is TRBV23-1 and J usage is TRBJ2-5, with 10 bases fitting TRBD1. TRBV23-1 is noted as an ORF with a role that remains uncertain. V was pared by 10 bases and J by 10 bases, with 15 bases of the junction left unmatched. The CDR3 has 14 amino acids. In nucleotides, the CDR3 is TGCGCCACATCAACGTCGGACAGGGGGGCGGACCAGTACTTC. Its protein product is CATSTSDRGADQYF.

This chain joins TRBV19 and TRBJ2-7; D possibly corresponds to TRBD2 (6 bases). V shed 1 base and J shed 5 bases, with 12 bases lying between them. The CDR3 covers 14 residues. CDR1 is LNHDA and CDR2 is SQIVND in the germline V gene (reference sequence). In DNA form, the CDR3 reads TGTGCCAGTAGTATAGGGGACTGGAGTAACGAGCAGTACTTC. Translating gives CASSIGDWSNEQYF.

The chain carries TRBV7-8 and TRBJ1-5, with TRBD1 identical over 9 bases. The CDR3 extends over 14 amino acids. V gave up 4 bases and J gave up 5 bases; unmatched junction bases: 3. Germline CDR1 reads SGHVS; CDR2 reads FQNEAQ. In nucleotides, the CDR3 is TGTGCCAGCAGCTGGACAGGGGAGGATCAGCCCCAGCATTTT. As protein: CASSWTGEDQPQHF.

This chain uses TRBV27 with TRBJ1-5; 7 bases are a match to TRBD1. The CDR3 is made up of 13 amino acids. Trimming removed 4 bases from V and 7 bases from J; junction bases left unmatched: 4. CDR1 is MNHEY, CDR2 SMNVEV, per germline (reference sequence). The CDR3 sequence: CASSSQGRQPQHF. CDR3 bases: TGTGCCAGCAGTTCACAGGGGAGGCAGCCCCAGCATTTT.

This clone was observed once. The chain uses TRBV11-3 and TRBJ2-7; perhaps TRBD1 as D (6 bases). Germline CDR1 is SGHNT and CDR2 is YENEEA. This CDR3 has 14 residues. V gave up 5 bases and J gave up 3 bases, with 14 bases separating them. Written as DNA, the CDR3 is TGTGCCAGCAGCCCCGGGACAAGTCTCTACGAGCAGTACTTC. Its translation is CASSPGTSLYEQYF.

CDR3 sequence (DNA): TGTGCCAGCAGCACCAGCTCTGGGGCCAACGTCCTGACTTTC. This encodes CASSTSSGANVLTF. This rearrangement joins TRBV7-2 to TRBJ2-6, with no clear D. Per the germline V gene, CDR1 is SGHTA and CDR2 is FQGNSA. V was pared by 5 bases and J by 0 bases, with 5 bases between. The CDR3 contains 14 residues.

The rearrangement uses TRBV7-2 and TRBJ1-5; 7 bases are a match to TRBD1. CDR3 length: 15 amino acids. The V and J ends lost 5 bases and 5 bases, in that order; junction bases with no gene match: 9. CDR1 and CDR2 (germline): SGHTA, FQGNSA. CDR3 amino acids: CASSARQGWDQPQHF. CDR3 nucleotides: TGTGCCAGCAGCGCCCGACAGGGCTGGGATCAGCCCCAGCATTTT. The whole variable domain, remainder taken from reference TRBV7-2 and TRBJ1-5, is GAGVSQSPSNKVTEKGKDVELRCDPISGHTALYWYRQSLGQGLEFLIYFQGNSAPDKSGLPSDRFSAERTGGSVSTLTIQRTQQEDSAVYLCASSARQGWDQPQHFGDGTRLSIL.

This rearrangement joins TRBV7-9 to TRBJ2-3; D is unclear. The germline V and J ends were trimmed by 2 bases and 5 bases, with 11 bases remaining between them. Germline lookup yields CDR1 SEHNR and CDR2 FQNEAQ (reference sequence). This CDR3 is 14 amino acids long. The CDR3 region has the DNA TGTGCCAGCAGCTTATTACAGTCCGAAGATACGCAGTATTTT. Its protein product is CASSLLQSEDTQYF.

This clone was observed a single time. The chain joins TRBV7-3 to TRBJ2-3; a possible D gene is TRBD1 (6 bases). The germline gives CDR1 SGHTA, CDR2 FQGTGA. With 1 base removed from V and 0 bases from J, the gap between germline ends came to 20 bases. This CDR3 is built from 19 residues. CDR3 DNA sequence: TGTGCCAGCAGCTTAATAGGGGGACCGGGACGGACTAGCACAGATACGCAGTATTTT. Translation: CASSLIGGPGRTSTDTQYF.

The genes are TRBV7-9 and TRBJ1-3; 8 bases align to TRBD1. The CDR3 is 14 amino acids. CDR1 SEHNR and CDR2 FQNEAQ come from the germline V gene (reference sequence). J was trimmed by 4 bases and V by 5 bases; bases with no gene match: 4. The CDR3 sequence is CASSRTGYGNTIYF. CDR3 bases: TGTGCCAGCAGCCGGACAGGGTACGGAAACACCATATATTTT.

The chain combines TRBV7-9 with TRBJ1-5; 11 positions match TRBD1. The CDR3 runs 16 residues. From germline, CDR1 is SEHNR and CDR2 FQNEAQ (reference sequence). The V segment lost 1 base and the J segment 7 bases; nucleotides outside the gene matches: 6. CDR3 coding DNA: TGTGCCAGCAGCTTAGGGACAGGGGGCGCGGGACAGCCCCAGCATTTT. This translates into CASSLGTGGAGQPQHF.

The chain carries TRBV7-2 and TRBJ2-2, with D possibly TRBD2 on 6 matching bases. The germline gives CDR1 SGHTA, CDR2 FQGNSA. The germline V and J ends were trimmed by 3 bases and 2 bases, with 10 bases remaining between them. This CDR3 region has 15 residues. The CDR3 sequence: CASSFAGPNTGELFF. The CDR3 bases are TGTGCCAGCAGCTTTGCGGGACCTAACACCGGGGAGCTGTTTTTT.

The chain carries TRBV6-4 and TRBJ1-1; D perhaps matches TRBD1 (6 bases). The CDR3 loop spans 18 amino acids. The V end was cut by 0 bases, the J end by 3 bases, with 20 bases between. Germline CDR1 reads MRHNA; CDR2 reads SNTAGT. CDR3 residues: CASSDSLRQALGDTEAFF. In DNA, the CDR3 is TGTGCCAGCAGTGACTCGTTGAGACAGGCTCTGGGGGACACTGAAGCTTTCTTT.

The chain combines TRBV7-8 with TRBJ2-7, with D maybe TRBD1 (5 bases). The CDR3 spans 15 residues. Between the trimmed V and J ends, which lost 7 bases and 2 bases, there was a span of 18 bases. Germline CDR1 is SGHVS and CDR2 is FQNEAQ. The CDR3 DNA reads TGTGCCAGCACCTATCGTGGCAGGGCCACCTACGAGCAGTACTTC. It is translated as CASTYRGRATYEQYF.

This clone has a handful of counts. The chain recombines TRBV7-9 with TRBJ1-2; D perhaps matches TRBD1 (5 bases). From germline, CDR1 is SEHNR and CDR2 FQNEAQ (reference sequence). The V end lost 5 bases, the J end lost 5 bases, and 15 bases lay between the germline ends. The CDR3 is made up of 14 amino acids. The CDR3 here is CASSLTGVVYGYTF. CDR3 in DNA: TGTGCCAGCAGCCTAACGGGGGTAGTTTATGGCTACACCTTC. The full variable domain, completed using reference TRBV7-9 and TRBJ1-2, is DTGVSQNPRHKITKRGQNVTFRCDPISEHNRLYWYRQTLGQGPEFLTYFQNEAQLEKSRLLSDRFSAERPKGSFSTLEIQRTEQGDSAMYLCASSLTGVVYGYTFGSGTRLTVV.